One and the same sample provided the 9 T cell receptor beta chains below, sequenced in a study of T cell responses to AZD1222 COVID-19 vaccine. Measured with immunoSEQ multiplex PCR; TCRdb has only the in-frame clones, and not every one. The repertoire holds 90,000 to 120,000 clones, with 89% as singletons. The specimen was peripheral blood, collected on day 0 of AZD1222 vaccination. The origin of the receptors is an adult in good health.

The V gene is TRBV7-3, the J gene TRBJ2-3; D remains unclear. The V and J ends lost 2 bases and 4 bases respectively, with 7 bases between them. The length of the CDR3 is 13 residues. Per germline, CDR1 SGHTA and CDR2 FQGTGA. The CDR3 nucleotides read TGTGCCAGCAGCTTACCCCAGGCAGATACGCAGTATTTT. Amino acid sequence: CASSLPQADTQYF.

The chain carries TRBV5-1 and TRBJ1-1; no reliable D call. Germline CDR1 and CDR2: SGHRS and YFSETQ. Trimming took 3 bases from V and 0 from J, leaving 9 bases between them. The CDR3 covers 14 residues. The CDR3 DNA sequence: TGCGCCAGCAGCTCGTCAACAGTGAACACTGAAGCTTTCTTT. The encoded protein is CASSSSTVNTEAFF.

This clone appeared once. The chain has TRBV30 and TRBJ1-1; D uncertain. Trimming took 5 bases from V and 0 from J, leaving 7 bases between them. Germline lookup yields CDR1 GTSNPN and CDR2 SVGIG (reference sequence). CDR3 size: 12 residues. The DNA of the CDR3 is TGTGCCTGGGGGCGGGTGAACACTGAAGCTTTCTTT. Its translation: CAWGRVNTEAFF.

The rearrangement joins TRBV7-2 to TRBJ1-4, with a weak D call TRBD1 (6 bases). This CDR3 is built from 14 residues. The germline V gene encodes CDR1 SGHTA and CDR2 FQGNSA. Trimming left V 5 bases short and J 15 bases short, with 22 bases between. CDR3 protein: CASSPEPGALGLFF. In nucleotides, the CDR3 is TGTGCCAGCAGCCCAGAGCCGGGGGCCTTAGGTTTGTTTTTT.

This clone has just a few counts. The chain employs TRBV6-5 and TRBJ2-5; TRBD2 is a possible D gene (6 bases). This CDR3 has 13 residues. V dropped 7 bases and J dropped 5 bases, with 14 bases sitting between them. Germline CDR1 reads MNHEY; CDR2 reads SVGAGI. The CDR3 spells CASTPLRGETQYF. The CDR3, as DNA: TGTGCCAGCACCCCACTTCGGGGGGAGACCCAGTACTTC.

The V call is TRBV15, the J call TRBJ1-1; D gene unclear. This CDR3 has 15 residues. The germline V gene encodes CDR1 LNHNV and CDR2 YYDKDF (reference sequence). V lost 8 bases to trimming and J lost 11 bases, with 27 bases between them. The CDR3 nucleotides read TGTGCCACCCGGGCAAACGGGAAACCATGGACCGGGGCTTTCTTT. Residues: CATRANGKPWTGAFF.

The chain uses TRBV28 and TRBJ2-7; TRBD1 matches at 8 bases. Unmatched junction bases numbered 12, after V lost 7 bases and J lost 4 bases. Germline V gene sequence: CDR1 MDHEN, CDR2 SYDVKM. The CDR3 is 15 residues long. Written as DNA, the CDR3 is TGTGCCAGCACCTCAACTGGGACAGGAAAATACGAGCAGTACTTC. Translation: CASTSTGTGKYEQYF. The full variable domain, with the rest looked up from reference TRBV28 and TRBJ2-7, is DVKVTQSSRYLVKRTGEKVFLECVQDMDHENMFWYRQDPGLGLRLIYFSYDVKMKEKGDIPEGYSVSREKKERFSLILESASTNQTSMYLCASTSTGTGKYEQYFGPGTRLTVT.

The chain has TRBV28 and TRBJ1-4, with 7 bases lining up with TRBD1. This CDR3 contains 14 residues. Germline V gene sequence: CDR1 MDHEN, CDR2 SYDVKM. Trimming removed 4 bases from V and 8 bases from J; junction bases left unmatched: 7. The CDR3 loop is CASSSDRLGEKLFF. The CDR3 DNA follows: TGTGCCAGCAGTTCGGACAGGTTAGGCGAAAAACTGTTTTTT.

The table lists this clone with a count of one. CDR3 amino acids: CASKLLHSYEQYF. The CDR3 DNA reads as TGTGCCTCTAAGCTTTTGCACTCCTACGAGCAGTACTTC. This chain uses TRBV28 with TRBJ2-7; D not resolved. The CDR3 spans 13 residues. Between the trimmed V and J ends, which lost 11 bases and 0 bases, there was a span of 14 bases. Germline V gives CDR1 MDHEN, CDR2 SYDVKM.